These 15 T cell receptor beta chains came from one sample sequenced in a study of T-cell memory formation after mild COVID-19. TCRdb redid the calling of the 5' RACE reads with MiXCR, one entry per CDR3 protein. The table has about 190,000 distinct CDR3 sequences, 15% to 20% seen once; the top ten hold roughly 2.4%. The sample comprised PBMCs or a T cell subset sorted from them (not recorded which). Receptors were obtained from an adult woman who had mild COVID-19 (a few samples of this study predate the infection). Cell type and time point are not known.

This clonotype was counted ten times or more. V usage is TRBV10-3 and J usage is TRBJ1-2; a weak D match, TRBD1 (5 bases). The CDR3 has 12 residues. Germline V gives CDR1 ENHRY, CDR2 SYGVKD. Trimming left V 6 bases short and J 1 base short, with 6 bases between. CDR3 sequence: CAISDSNYGYTF. The CDR3 coding sequence is TGTGCCATCAGCGACAGTAACTATGGCTACACCTTC.

V and J are TRBV5-1 and TRBJ2-3, with D maybe TRBD2 (5 bases). Trimming removed 2 bases from V and 2 bases from J, with 12 bases in between. Germline CDR1 and CDR2: SGHRS and YFSETQ. CDR3 length: 15 residues. The CDR3 DNA reads as TGCGCCAGCAGCTTTGGGTCTAGCAACACAGATACGCAGTATTTT. This sequence encodes CASSFGSSNTDTQYF.

This clonotype has ten or more counts. This sequence joins TRBV7-3 and TRBJ1-2, with 7 bases that match TRBD1. CDR1 SGHTA and CDR2 FQGTGA come from the germline V gene. This CDR3 is built from 13 residues. With V trimmed by 4 bases and J by 8 bases, 7 bases remained unmatched. CDR3 sequence: CASSYPTGKGYTF. The CDR3 coding sequence is TGTGCCAGCAGCTACCCGACAGGGAAGGGCTACACCTTC.

The genes are TRBV4-1 and TRBJ2-1; 7 nucleotides agree with TRBD2. Per germline, CDR1 MGHRA and CDR2 YSYEKL. After removal of 4 bases from V and 8 bases from J, the junction contained 8 bases not matched to a gene. This CDR3 comprises 14 residues. CDR3 sequence: CASSLRTSLDEQFF. The CDR3 coding sequence is TGCGCCAGCAGCCTTAGGACTAGTTTGGATGAGCAGTTCTTC.

Ten or more counts support this clonotype. The chain uses TRBV6-5 and TRBJ1-2, with no clear D. Trimming shortened V by 4 bases and J by 4 bases, and 7 bases separated the two germline ends. The CDR3 is made up of 12 amino acids. Germline V gene lookup returns CDR1 MNHEY and CDR2 SVGAGI. Here the CDR3 DNA reads TGTGCCAGCAGTTCCAGACTCTATGGCTACACCTTC. Translated, it gives CASSSRLYGYTF.

The V and J genes are TRBV5-8 and TRBJ1-5, with D tentatively TRBD1 (6 bases). Germline V gives CDR1 SGHTS, CDR2 YDEGEE. Trimming shortened V by 2 bases and J by 6 bases, and 12 bases separated the two germline ends. The CDR3 has 14 residues. The CDR3 is CASSLLGAAQPQHF. In DNA form, the CDR3 reads TGTGCCAGCAGCTTACTGGGGGCTGCTCAGCCCCAGCATTTT.

This chain joins TRBV5-1 and TRBJ2-3, with 11 bases identical to TRBD1. Germline V gene sequence: CDR1 SGHRS, CDR2 YFSETQ. The ends lost 5 bases at V and 6 bases at J; junction bases unmatched: 5. This CDR3 spans 14 amino acids. In DNA form, the CDR3 reads TGCGCCAGCAGATACCGGGACAGGGGGGATACGCAGTATTTT. It encodes CASRYRDRGDTQYF. Complete variable domain (other parts from reference TRBV5-1 and TRBJ2-3): KAGVTQTPRYLIKTRGQQVTLSCSPISGHRSVSWYQQTPGQGLQFLFEYFSETQRNKGNFPGRFSGRQFSNSRSEMNVSTLELGDSALYLCASRYRDRGDTQYFGPGTRLTVL.

The CDR3: CASSIRDRVYNEQFF. CDR3 coding DNA: TGCGCCAGCAGCATCCGGGACAGGGTCTACAATGAGCAGTTCTTC. The chain links TRBV5-1 to TRBJ2-1, with 9 bases aligning to TRBD1. Germline CDR1 and CDR2: SGHRS and YFSETQ. J gave up 3 bases and V 4 bases, and 5 bases lay outside the gene matches. The CDR3 spans 15 residues.

V is TRBV2 and J is TRBJ1-1; D gene uncertain. This CDR3 spans 13 amino acids. Germline-derived CDR1 and CDR2 are SNHLY and FYNNEI. Between the trimmed V and J ends, which lost 4 bases and 1 base, there was a span of 7 bases. The CDR3 sequence: CASSGHPNTEAFF. The CDR3 DNA sequence: TGTGCCAGCAGTGGACACCCGAACACTGAAGCTTTCTTT.

This clonotype has only a few counts. For the CDR3, the DNA is TGTGCCAGCAGCTTAGTAGCACTCCGGACTGTAGCGGGAGGCCCAGATACGCAGTATTTT. Residues: CASSLVALRTVAGGPDTQYF. This chain joins TRBV7-9 and TRBJ2-3; TRBD2 matches at 10 bases. Germline V gene data show CDR1 as SEHNR and CDR2 as FQNEAQ (reference sequence). V trimming: 1 base; J trimming: 4 bases; junction bases outside the gene matches: 17. The CDR3 runs 20 residues. Variable domain in full (rest from reference TRBV7-9 and TRBJ2-3): DTGVSQNPRHKITKRGQNVTFRCDPISEHNRLYWYRQTLGQGPEFLTYFQNEAQLEKSRLLSDRFSAERPKGSFSTLEIQRTEQGDSAMYLCASSLVALRTVAGGPDTQYFGPGTRLTVL.

This clonotype was detected a few times. The rearrangement joins TRBV5-5 to TRBJ1-1; 8 nucleotides match TRBD1. Germline trimming cut 3 bases from V and 2 bases from J; bases unmatched to any gene: 6. This CDR3 has 15 amino acids. From germline, CDR1 is SGHKS and CDR2 YYEKEE (reference sequence). This CDR3 is CASSSRGPLNTEAFF. In nucleotides, the CDR3 is TGTGCCAGCAGCTCCAGGGGGCCTCTCAACACTGAAGCTTTCTTT.

The chain links TRBV4-3 to TRBJ2-1; 7 nucleotides align to TRBD2. This CDR3 spans 15 amino acids. The V segment lost 2 bases and the J segment 3 bases; nucleotides outside the gene matches: 4. From germline, CDR1 is LGHNA and CDR2 YSLEER. The CDR3 here is CASSQSREVYNEQFF. For the CDR3, the DNA is TGCGCCAGCAGCCAATCACGGGAGGTCTACAATGAGCAGTTCTTC.

The chain carries TRBV4-3 and TRBJ2-2; TRBD2 aligns across 14 bases. The J segment lost 1 base and the V segment lost 1 base, leaving 8 bases of the junction unmatched. The germline gives CDR1 LGHNA, CDR2 YSLEER. CDR3 length: 20 residues. CDR3 bases: TGCGCCAGCAGCCAAGCGACTAGCGGGAGGGCATTTGGGAACACCGGGGAGCTGTTTTTT. The encoded protein is CASSQATSGRAFGNTGELFF.

This chain links TRBV7-6 with TRBJ2-1; the D gene is possibly TRBD2 (5 bases). Germline V gives CDR1 SGHVS, CDR2 FNYEAQ. Trimming pared 3 bases from V and 7 bases from J, leaving 13 bases between. The CDR3 is made up of 14 amino acids. CDR3 region: CASSFAGLGNEQFF. In nucleotides, the CDR3 is TGTGCCAGCAGCTTTGCGGGTTTAGGAAATGAGCAGTTCTTC. Complete variable domain (other parts from reference TRBV7-6 and TRBJ2-1): GAGVSQSPRYKVTKRGQDVALRCDPISGHVSLYWYRQALGQGPEFLTYFNYEAQQDKSGLPNDRFSAERPEGSISTLTIQRTEQRDSAMYRCASSFAGLGNEQFFGPGTRLTVL.

This clonotype was seen at least ten times. The V gene is TRBV7-8, the J gene TRBJ2-2, with 8 bases lining up with TRBD1. The CDR3 consists of 13 residues. Germline trimming cut 5 bases from V and 8 bases from J; bases unmatched to any gene: 4. From germline, CDR1 is SGHVS and CDR2 FQNEAQ. The DNA for the CDR3 is TGTGCCAGCAGCAGGGGACAGGCTGGGGAGCTGTTTTTT. Translation: CASSRGQAGELFF.